These 19 T cell receptor beta chains were all obtained from the same sample, sequenced in a study of cytomegalovirus exposure and HLA in healthy donors. Amplification used 60 Vbeta primers and 13 Jbeta primers. Some clones are missing from TCRdb's copy, which holds only in-frame ones; the method was immunoSEQ multiplex PCR. The table shows approximately 130,000 clones, with roughly 8.8% occurring only once. Material for sequencing was PBMCs. Source of these receptors: a woman aged 40-49 years in good health and CMV-seropositive.

The DNA of the CDR3 is TGTGCCAGCAGCCTGGAGACTAGCGGGGGATCCTACAATGAGCAGTTCTTC. It codes for CASSLETSGGSYNEQFF. The chain couples TRBV4-2 to TRBJ2-1; 12 bases fit TRBD2. V shed 4 bases, J shed 1 base, and the junction held 5 bases outside the gene matches. The V gene's germline CDR1 is LGHNA and CDR2 YNFKEQ. This CDR3 has 17 amino acids.

The chain joins TRBV28 to TRBJ1-2; D remains ambiguous. V was clipped by 5 bases and J by 3 bases, with 10 bases between them. The CDR3 is 13 amino acids. Per germline, CDR1 MDHEN and CDR2 SYDVKM. DNA of the CDR3: TGTGCCAGCAGTCGAACTGCATACTATGGCTACACCTTC. Amino acid sequence: CASSRTAYYGYTF.

The chain employs TRBV5-1 and TRBJ2-2, with D perhaps TRBD1 (6 bases). Per germline, CDR1 SGHRS and CDR2 YFSETQ. V lost 4 bases and J lost 1, with 8 bases in between. CDR3 length: 14 residues. The CDR3 sequence: CASSMTGNTGELFF. The CDR3 DNA is TGCGCCAGCAGCATGACAGGGAACACCGGGGAGCTGTTTTTT.

The chain has TRBV7-6 and TRBJ1-6; D may be TRBD1 (6 bases). CDR1 and CDR2 from the germline V gene are SGHVS and FNYEAQ. The CDR3 covers 14 residues. V was cut by 3 bases and J by 7 bases, with 10 bases left in between. In DNA form, the CDR3 reads TGTGCCAGCAGCTTGGACGGACAGAATTCACCCCTCCACTTT. As protein: CASSLDGQNSPLHF.

This clone was detected a few times. The V call is TRBV14, the J call TRBJ2-5, with TRBD1 as a possible D gene (6 bases). The CDR3 extends over 15 amino acids. Trimming left V 4 bases short and J 1 base short, with 13 bases between. In germline, CDR1 is SGHDN, CDR2 FVKESK. CDR3 sequence: CASSRNTGIQETQYF. CDR3 DNA sequence: TGTGCCAGCAGCCGAAACACAGGGATCCAAGAGACCCAGTACTTC.

This clone was seen a handful of times. The chain recombines TRBV6-5 with TRBJ2-5, with TRBD1 matching over 8 bases. The end of the DNA fits TRBJ2-7 better, so the J call may be wrong. The CDR3 is 12 amino acids. Germline V gives CDR1 MNHEY, CDR2 SVGAGI. CDR3 nucleotide sequence: TGTGCCACCAAGGACAGGGTCCACGAGCAGTACTTC. Amino acids: CATKDRVHEQYF.

This sequence joins TRBV2 and TRBJ2-2, with D perhaps TRBD2 (5 bases). Germline values: CDR1 SNHLY, CDR2 FYNNEI. V lost 6 bases to trimming and J lost 6 bases, with 8 bases between them. The CDR3 is 12 residues long. CDR3 in DNA: TGTGCCAGCAGCGACTACTCCGGGGAGCTGTTTTTT. Its translation is CASSDYSGELFF.

The chain has TRBV5-1 and TRBJ2-1, with TRBD2 as a possible D gene (5 bases). V lost 5 bases, J lost 0 bases, and 9 bases lay in between. Per the germline V gene, CDR1 is SGHRS and CDR2 is YFSETQ. This CDR3 has 14 amino acids. CDR3 coding DNA: TGCGCCAGCAGGGACTTAAACTCCTACAATGAGCAGTTCTTC. Its translation: CASRDLNSYNEQFF.

V is TRBV6-6 and J is TRBJ1-6, with D possibly matching TRBD1 (6 bases). V was cut by 5 bases and J by 12 bases, with 17 bases left in between. Germline-derived CDR1 and CDR2 are MNHNY and SVGAGI (reference sequence). The CDR3 is made up of 14 amino acids. CDR3 nucleotide sequence: TGTGCCAGCAGTCTTCAGGGGCAGAAGGGACCCCTCCACTTT. It translates to CASSLQGQKGPLHF.

The chain uses TRBV7-2 and TRBJ1-6; D unresolved. With 6 bases removed from V and 5 bases from J, the gap between germline ends came to 11 bases. The length of the CDR3 is 14 residues. Germline V gene data show CDR1 as SGHTA and CDR2 as FQGNSA. CDR3 DNA sequence: TGTGCCAGCAGTCCTAGTCGCCATAATTCACCCCTCCACTTT. Translated: CASSPSRHNSPLHF.

The J gene is TRBJ1-1, the V gene TRBV6-5; possibly TRBD1 for D (5 bases). The ends were cut back, 8 bases at V and 4 bases at J, with 20 bases in the middle. Per germline, CDR1 MNHEY and CDR2 SVGAGI. There are 15 residues in the CDR3. CDR3 loop: CASSPGTTAGTEAFF. The CDR3 nucleotides are TGTGCCAGCTCCCCAGGGACGACAGCGGGCACTGAAGCTTTCTTT.

The CDR3 region has the DNA TGTGCCAGTAGTACTACAGGGATCCCGGATCAGCCCCAGCATTTT. This encodes CASSTTGIPDQPQHF. The rearrangement joins TRBV19 to TRBJ1-5, with a weak D call TRBD1 (6 bases). Germline CDR1 and CDR2: LNHDA and SQIVND (reference sequence). V was clipped by 4 bases and J by 5 bases, with 15 bases between them. This CDR3 is 15 amino acids long.

The J gene is TRBJ1-1, the V gene TRBV10-3; D gene ambiguous. The germline V gene has CDR1 ENHRY and CDR2 SYGVKD. There are 14 residues in the CDR3. V was cut by 0 bases and J by 8 bases, with 13 bases left in between. The chain's CDR3 is CAISESVGRREAFF. The CDR3 DNA reads TGTGCCATCAGTGAGTCCGTGGGGAGGCGAGAAGCTTTCTTT.

This clone has a handful of counts. The rearrangement joins TRBV28 to TRBJ1-2; 8 bases are shared with TRBD1. After removal of 6 bases from V and 5 bases from J, the junction contained 8 bases not matched to a gene. The CDR3 consists of 14 residues. The germline V gene has CDR1 MDHEN and CDR2 SYDVKM. The CDR3 bases are TGTGCCAGCAGCTCAGGGGGCGTTCAGTATGGCTACACCTTC. This gives the protein CASSSGGVQYGYTF.

In this sample, this clone turned up a few times. A clone one base away is much larger, so this may be a read error. This chain joins TRBV18 and TRBJ1-1, with D unresolved. This CDR3 region has 16 residues. From germline, CDR1 is KGHSH and CDR2 LQKENI. The V end was cut by 3 bases, the J end by 2 bases, with 16 bases between. The CDR3 is CASSPLPLESNTEAFF. CDR3 bases: TGTGCCAGCTCACCCCTTCCTTTAGAAAGCAACACTGAAGCTTTCTTT.

The chain has TRBV5-1 and TRBJ2-3; 7 bases fit TRBD1. After removal of 1 base from V and 1 base from J, the junction contained 3 bases not matched to a gene. Germline lookup yields CDR1 SGHRS and CDR2 YFSETQ. The CDR3 length is 15 residues. In DNA form, the CDR3 reads TGCGCCAGCAGCTTGATCGGGACAGGCACAGATACGCAGTATTTT. This gives the protein CASSLIGTGTDTQYF.

This clone was seen more than once but under ten times. The V gene is TRBV29-1, the J gene TRBJ1-1; 11 positions agree with TRBD1. CDR3 length equals 14 residues. CDR1 and CDR2 from the germline V gene are SQVTM and ANQGSEA. V lost 7 bases and J lost 6; bases outside the gene matches: 10. The CDR3 protein is CSAVGDRGYAEAFF. The CDR3 bases are TGCAGCGCCGTTGGGGACAGGGGGTACGCTGAAGCTTTCTTT.

V gene TRBV4-2 combines with J gene TRBJ2-1; 8 bases map to TRBD2. Germline loops: CDR1 LGHNA, CDR2 YNFKEQ. Trimming at V came to 8 bases and at J to 7 bases, leaving 16 bases not matched to a gene. This CDR3 has 16 amino acids. This CDR3 is CASGLIGGGGGNEQFF. CDR3 DNA sequence: TGTGCCAGCGGACTAATAGGGGGGGGCGGGGGGAATGAGCAGTTCTTC.

This chain uses TRBV5-6 with TRBJ2-7; TRBD2 might be the D (6 bases). The CDR3 sequence is 13 residues long. With 0 bases removed from V and 7 bases from J, the gap between germline ends came to 11 bases. CDR1 SGHDT and CDR2 YYEEEE come from the germline V gene. CDR3 DNA sequence: TGTGCCAGCAGCTTGGCCGGAGGGTGGGAGCAGTACTTC. It is translated as CASSLAGGWEQYF. Based on the CDR3 plus reference TRBV5-6 and TRBJ2-7, the full variable domain is DAGVTQSPTHLIKTRGQQVTLRCSPKSGHDTVSWYQQALGQGPQFIFQYYEEEERQRGNFPDRFSGHQFPNYSSELNVNALLLGDSALYLCASSLAGGWEQYFGPGTRLTVT.